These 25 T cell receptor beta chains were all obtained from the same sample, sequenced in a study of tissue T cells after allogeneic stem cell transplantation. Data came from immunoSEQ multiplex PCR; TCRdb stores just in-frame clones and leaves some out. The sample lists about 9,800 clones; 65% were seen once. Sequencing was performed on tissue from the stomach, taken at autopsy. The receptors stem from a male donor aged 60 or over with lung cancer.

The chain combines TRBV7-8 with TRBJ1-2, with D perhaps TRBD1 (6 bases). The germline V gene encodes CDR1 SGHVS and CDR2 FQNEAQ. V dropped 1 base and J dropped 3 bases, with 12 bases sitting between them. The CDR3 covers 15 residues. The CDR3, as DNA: TGTGCCAGCAGCTTAGGGCAGGGGTTGCACTATGGCTACACCTTC. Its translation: CASSLGQGLHYGYTF.

The CDR3 coding sequence is TGTGCCAGCAACCCGGGACAGGGGGGATACAATGAGCAGTTCTTC. It yields the protein CASNPGQGGYNEQFF. J is TRBJ2-1 and V is TRBV9; 11 bases map to TRBD1. Germline V lookup: CDR1 SGDLS, CDR2 YYNGEE. The CDR3 has 15 amino acids. Germline trimming cut 6 bases from V and 4 bases from J; bases unmatched to any gene: 6.

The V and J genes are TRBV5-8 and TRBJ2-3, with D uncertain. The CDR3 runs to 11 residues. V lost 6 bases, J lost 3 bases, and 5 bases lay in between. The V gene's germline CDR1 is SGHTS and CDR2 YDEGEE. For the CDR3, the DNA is TGTGCCAGCACCCGGACAGATACGCAGTATTTT. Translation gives CASTRTDTQYF.

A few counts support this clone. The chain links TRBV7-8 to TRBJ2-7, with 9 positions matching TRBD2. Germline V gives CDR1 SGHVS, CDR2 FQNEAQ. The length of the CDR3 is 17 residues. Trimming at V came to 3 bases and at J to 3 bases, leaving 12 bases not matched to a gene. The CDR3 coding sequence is TGTGCCAGCAGCTTCCGCGTTGGGCGGGAGGGGGTCTACGAGCAGTACTTC. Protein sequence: CASSFRVGREGVYEQYF.

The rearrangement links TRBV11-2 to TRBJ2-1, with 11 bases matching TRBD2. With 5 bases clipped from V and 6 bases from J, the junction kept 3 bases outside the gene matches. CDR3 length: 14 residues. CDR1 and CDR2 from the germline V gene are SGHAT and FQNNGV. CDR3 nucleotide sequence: TGTGCCAGCAGCAAAGGACTAGCGGGCAATGAGCAGTTCTTC. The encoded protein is CASSKGLAGNEQFF.

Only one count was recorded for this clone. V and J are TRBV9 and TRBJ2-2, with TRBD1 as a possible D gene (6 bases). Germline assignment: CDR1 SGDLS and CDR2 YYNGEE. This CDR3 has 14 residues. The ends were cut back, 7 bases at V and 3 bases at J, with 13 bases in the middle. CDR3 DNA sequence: TGTGCCAGCGGTAAGCAGGGGTACACCGGGGAGCTGTTTTTT. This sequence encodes CASGKQGYTGELFF.

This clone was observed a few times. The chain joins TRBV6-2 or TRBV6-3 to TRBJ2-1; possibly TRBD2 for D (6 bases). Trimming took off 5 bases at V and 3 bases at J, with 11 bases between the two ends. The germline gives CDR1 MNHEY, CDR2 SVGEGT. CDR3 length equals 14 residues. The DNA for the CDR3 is TGTGCCAGCAGTCAAACTAGCCTCTACAATGAGCAGTTCTTC. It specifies CASSQTSLYNEQFF.

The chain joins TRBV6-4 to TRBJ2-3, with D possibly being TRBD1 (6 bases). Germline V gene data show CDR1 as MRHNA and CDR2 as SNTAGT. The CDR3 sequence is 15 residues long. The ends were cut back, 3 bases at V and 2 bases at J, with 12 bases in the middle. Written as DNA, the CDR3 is TGTGCCAGCAGTGAGACCGGGACACACACAGATACGCAGTATTTT. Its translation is CASSETGTHTDTQYF.

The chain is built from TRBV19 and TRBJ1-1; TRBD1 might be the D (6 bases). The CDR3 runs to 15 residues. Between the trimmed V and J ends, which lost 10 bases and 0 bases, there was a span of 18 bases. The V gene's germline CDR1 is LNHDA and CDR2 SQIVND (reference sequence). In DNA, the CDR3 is TGTGCCACCCGTCCTGCCGGGGGCTTGAACACTGAAGCTTTCTTT. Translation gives CATRPAGGLNTEAFF. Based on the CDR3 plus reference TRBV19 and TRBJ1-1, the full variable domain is DGGITQSPKYLFRKEGQNVTLSCEQNLNHDAMYWYRQDPGQGLRLIYYSQIVNDFQKGDIAEGYSVSREKKESFPLTVTSAQKNPTAFYLCATRPAGGLNTEAFFGQGTRLTVV.

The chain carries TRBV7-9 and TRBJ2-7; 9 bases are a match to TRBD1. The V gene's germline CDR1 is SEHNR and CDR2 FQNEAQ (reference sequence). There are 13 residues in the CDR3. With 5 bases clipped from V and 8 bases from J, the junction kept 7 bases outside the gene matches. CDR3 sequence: CASSPRDRVQQYF. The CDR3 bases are TGTGCCAGCAGCCCACGGGACAGGGTTCAGCAGTACTTC. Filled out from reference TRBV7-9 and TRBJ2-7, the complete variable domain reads DTGVSQNPRHKITKRGQNVTFRCDPISEHNRLYWYRQTLGQGPEFLTYFQNEAQLEKSRLLSDRFSAERPKGSFSTLEIQRTEQGDSAMYLCASSPRDRVQQYFGPGTRLTVT.

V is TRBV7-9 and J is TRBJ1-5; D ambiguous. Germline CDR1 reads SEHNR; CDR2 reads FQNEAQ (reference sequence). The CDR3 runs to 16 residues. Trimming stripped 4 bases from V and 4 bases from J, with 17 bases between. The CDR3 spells CASSSSGGGFNQPQHF. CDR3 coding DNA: TGTGCCAGCAGCTCCTCAGGTGGTGGGTTTAATCAGCCCCAGCATTTT.

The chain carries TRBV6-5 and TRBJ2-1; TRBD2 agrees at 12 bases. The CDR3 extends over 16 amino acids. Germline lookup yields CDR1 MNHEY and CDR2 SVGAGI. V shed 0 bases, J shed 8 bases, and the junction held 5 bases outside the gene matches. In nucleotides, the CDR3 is TGTGCCAGCAGTTACTCGACTAGCGGGAGTAGATATGAGCAGTTCTTC. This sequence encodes CASSYSTSGSRYEQFF.

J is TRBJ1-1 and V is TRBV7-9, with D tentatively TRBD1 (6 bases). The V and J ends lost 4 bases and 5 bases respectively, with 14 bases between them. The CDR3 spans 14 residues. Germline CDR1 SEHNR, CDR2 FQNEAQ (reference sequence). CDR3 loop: CASSWGAGRTEAFF. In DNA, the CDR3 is TGTGCCAGCAGCTGGGGGGCGGGGAGGACTGAAGCTTTCTTT.

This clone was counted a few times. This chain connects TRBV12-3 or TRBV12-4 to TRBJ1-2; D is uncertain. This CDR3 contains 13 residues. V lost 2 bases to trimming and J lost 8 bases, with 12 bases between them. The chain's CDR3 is CASSLRQWSGYTF. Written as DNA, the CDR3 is TGTGCCAGCAGTTTACGACAATGGAGCGGCTACACCTTC.

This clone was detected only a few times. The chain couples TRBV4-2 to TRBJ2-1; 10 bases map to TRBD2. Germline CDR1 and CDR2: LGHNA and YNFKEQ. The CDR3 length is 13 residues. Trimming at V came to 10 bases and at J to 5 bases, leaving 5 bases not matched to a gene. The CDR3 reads CATGTSDNNEQFF. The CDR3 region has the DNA TGTGCCACCGGGACTAGCGACAACAATGAGCAGTTCTTC.

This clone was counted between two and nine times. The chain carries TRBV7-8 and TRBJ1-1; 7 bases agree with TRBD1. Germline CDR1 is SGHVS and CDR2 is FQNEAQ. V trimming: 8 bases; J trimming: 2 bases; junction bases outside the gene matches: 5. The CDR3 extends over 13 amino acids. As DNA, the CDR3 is TGTGCCAGCGGGGACAGCCATAACACTGAAGCTTTCTTT. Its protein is CASGDSHNTEAFF. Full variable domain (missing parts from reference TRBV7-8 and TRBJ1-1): GAGVSQSPRYKVAKRGQDVALRCDPISGHVSLFWYQQALGQGPEFLTYFQNEAQLDKSGLPSDRFFAERPEGSVSTLKIQRTQQEDSAVYLCASGDSHNTEAFFGQGTRLTVV.

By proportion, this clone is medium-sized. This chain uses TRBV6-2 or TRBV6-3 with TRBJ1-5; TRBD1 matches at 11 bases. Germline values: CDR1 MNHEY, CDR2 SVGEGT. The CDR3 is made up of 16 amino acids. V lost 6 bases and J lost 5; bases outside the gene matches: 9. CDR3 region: CASSSLDRGLDQPQHF. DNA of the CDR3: TGTGCCAGCAGCTCGTTGGACAGGGGGCTTGATCAGCCCCAGCATTTT.

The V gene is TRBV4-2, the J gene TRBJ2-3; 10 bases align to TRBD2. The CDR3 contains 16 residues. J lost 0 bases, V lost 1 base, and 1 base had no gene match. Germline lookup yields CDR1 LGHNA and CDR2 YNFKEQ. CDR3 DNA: TGTGCCAGCAGCCAAGGGACTAGCGGAAGCACAGATACGCAGTATTTT. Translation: CASSQGTSGSTDTQYF.

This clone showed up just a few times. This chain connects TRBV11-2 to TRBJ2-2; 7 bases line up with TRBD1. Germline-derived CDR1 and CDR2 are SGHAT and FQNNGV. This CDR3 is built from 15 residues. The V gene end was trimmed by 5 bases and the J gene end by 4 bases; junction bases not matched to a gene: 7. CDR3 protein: CASSAGTVITGELFF. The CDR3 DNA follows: TGTGCCAGCAGCGCCGGGACAGTCATCACCGGGGAGCTGTTTTTT.

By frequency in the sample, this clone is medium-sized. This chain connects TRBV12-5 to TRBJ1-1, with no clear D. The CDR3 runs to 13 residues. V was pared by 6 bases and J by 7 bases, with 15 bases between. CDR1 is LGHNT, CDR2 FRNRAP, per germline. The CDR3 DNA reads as TGTGCTAGTGGCCTGAGTGGGGTCGGTGAAGCTTTCTTT. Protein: CASGLSGVGEAFF.

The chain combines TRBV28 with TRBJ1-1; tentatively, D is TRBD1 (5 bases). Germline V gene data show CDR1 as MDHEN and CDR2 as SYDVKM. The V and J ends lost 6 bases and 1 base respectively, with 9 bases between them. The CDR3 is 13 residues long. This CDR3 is CASRGTANTEAFF. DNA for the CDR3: TGTGCCAGCAGAGGGACGGCGAACACTGAAGCTTTCTTT.

DNA of the CDR3: TGTGCCAGCAGCCGGGAATACGAGCAGTACTTC. This encodes CASSREYEQYF. The chain carries TRBV25-1 and TRBJ2-7, with D possibly matching TRBD2 (5 bases). The CDR3 sequence is 11 residues long. In germline, CDR1 is MGHDK, CDR2 SYGVNS. The V gene lost 6 bases and the J gene lost 4 bases, with 7 bases spanning the gap.

In DNA form, the CDR3 reads TGTGCCAGCTCACGGACTAGCGGGAGGCTAGAGACCCAGTACTTC. This gives the protein CASSRTSGRLETQYF. The chain uses TRBV18 and TRBJ2-5, with TRBD2 matching 14 bases. This CDR3 region has 15 residues. After removal of 4 bases from V and 4 bases from J, the junction contained 2 bases not matched to a gene. Germline V gene sequence: CDR1 KGHSH, CDR2 LQKENI.

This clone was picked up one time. The CDR3 nucleotides are TGTGCCAGTAGTATGACGACAGGGAGGCAATACTCCTACAATGAGCAGTTCTTC. Translation gives CASSMTTGRQYSYNEQFF. The V and J genes are TRBV19 and TRBJ2-1; TRBD1 is a possible D gene (7 bases). Trimming stripped 3 bases from V and 0 bases from J, with 18 bases between. The CDR3 loop spans 18 amino acids. CDR1 is LNHDA, CDR2 SQIVND, per germline (reference sequence).

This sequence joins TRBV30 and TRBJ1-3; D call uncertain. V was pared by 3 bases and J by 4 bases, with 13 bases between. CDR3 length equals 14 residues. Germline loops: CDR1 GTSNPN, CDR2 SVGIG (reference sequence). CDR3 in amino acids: CAWSGLISGNTIYF. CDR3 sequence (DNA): TGTGCCTGGAGCGGGCTTATCTCCGGAAACACCATATATTTT.